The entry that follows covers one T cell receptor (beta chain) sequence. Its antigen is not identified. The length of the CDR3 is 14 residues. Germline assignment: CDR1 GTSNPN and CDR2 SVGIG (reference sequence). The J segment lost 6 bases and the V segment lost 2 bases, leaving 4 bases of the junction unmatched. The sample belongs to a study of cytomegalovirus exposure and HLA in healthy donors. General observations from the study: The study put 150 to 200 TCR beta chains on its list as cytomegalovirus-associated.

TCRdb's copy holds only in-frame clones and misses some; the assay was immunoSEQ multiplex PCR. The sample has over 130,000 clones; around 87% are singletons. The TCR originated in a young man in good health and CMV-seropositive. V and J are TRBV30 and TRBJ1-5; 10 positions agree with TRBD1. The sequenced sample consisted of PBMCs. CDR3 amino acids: CAWSPGQGSQPQHF. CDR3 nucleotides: TGTGCCTGGAGTCCGGGACAGGGGAGTCAGCCCCAGCATTTT.